These T cell receptor beta chains were read from a single sample in a study of T cell responses to AZD1222 COVID-19 vaccine. Some clones are missing from TCRdb's copy, which holds only in-frame ones; the method was immunoSEQ multiplex PCR. The repertoire holds 150,000 or so clones, with about 91% as singletons. Specimen: peripheral blood, collected on day 0 of AZD1222 vaccination. Source of these receptors: an adult in good health. CDR3s include the opening cysteine and the closing phenylalanine or tryptophan. A D gene is named only where the DNA matches it firmly. Only part of the rows carry a size: once, few, many, or a class if the clone is expanded.

size	D	V	J	DNA	CDR3
NA	NA	TRBV4-3	TRBJ2-2	TGCGCCAGCAGCCAAAGTCCCCTCACCGGGGAGCTGTTTTTT	CASSQSPLTGELFF
NA	TRBD1	TRBV11-3	TRBJ2-7	TGTGCCAGCAGTACCGGGACAGGGTCCCACGAGCAGTACTTC	CASSTGTGSHEQYF
NA	NA	TRBV6-1	TRBJ1-1	TGTGCCAGCAGTGAAGCCCAGTTCTCTGAAGCTTTCTTT	CASSEAQFSEAFF
NA	NA	TRBV2	TRBJ2-1	TGTGCCAGCAGTCCTTACAATGAGCAGTTCTTC	CASSPYNEQFF
NA	NA	TRBV7-2	TRBJ2-3	TGTGCCAGCAGCTTAGTCGGTCAGAATACGCAGTATTTT	CASSLVGQNTQYF
NA	NA	TRBV2	TRBJ2-3	TGTGCCAGCAGTGAGGGTACGCAGTATTTT	CASSEGTQYF
NA	NA	TRBV5-1	TRBJ2-7	TGCGCCAGCAGCCCGGACCCCTCCTACGAGCAGTACTTC	CASSPDPSYEQYF
NA	NA	TRBV3-1/TRBV3-2	TRBJ1-5	TGTGCCAGCAGCCGCAGAGGGGGAACCACCCCTCAGCCCCAGCATTTT	CASSRRGGTTPQPQHF
NA	NA	TRBV24-1	TRBJ1-1	TGTGCCACCAGTGATTTTGCCCGGTTCGGGGCAGCTTTCTTT	CATSDFARFGAAFF
NA	NA	TRBV7-2	TRBJ2-3	TGTGCCAGCAGCTTAGCCGGGGGCCGAGGGGATACGCAGTATTTT	CASSLAGGRGDTQYF
NA	NA	TRBV19	TRBJ2-7	TGTGCCAGTAGGCCCTACGAGCAGTACTTC	CASRPYEQYF
NA	NA	TRBV15	TRBJ1-5	TGTGCCACCAGCAGTGGGGGCCTCAATCAGCCCCAGCATTTT	CATSSGGLNQPQHF
NA	NA	TRBV2	TRBJ1-1	TGTGCCAGCAGTGAAACCGCGAACACTGAAGCTTTCTTT	CASSETANTEAFF
NA	NA	TRBV30	TRBJ2-7	TGTGCCTGGGGAGACACGGAGCAGTACTTC	CAWGDTEQYF
NA	NA	TRBV28	TRBJ2-7	TGTGCCAGCAGTTTCCAGACAGAGAAACCCTACGAGCAGTACTTC	CASSFQTEKPYEQYF
NA	NA	TRBV4-1	TRBJ2-7	TGCGCCAGCAGCCAAGAACACCTTTACGAGCAGTACTTC	CASSQEHLYEQYF
few	NA	TRBV27	TRBJ2-7	TGTGCCAGCAGCCTGTCCATACAGGGCGGCGAGCAGTACTTC	CASSLSIQGGEQYF
NA	NA	TRBV19	TRBJ1-1	TGTGCCAGTAGCCCACGGGACACTGAAGCTTTCTTT	CASSPRDTEAFF
few	NA	TRBV5-3	TRBJ1-1	TGTGCCAGAAGCCCCTTGCGAGGCGGTGAAGCTTTCTTT	CARSPLRGGEAFF
NA	NA	TRBV5-4	TRBJ1-6	TGTGCCAGCAGCCCACGGGAAGTGAATAATTCACCCCTCCACTTT	CASSPREVNNSPLHF
NA	NA	TRBV6-5	TRBJ1-2	TGTGCCAGCAGCGACTTACCAGACGGCTATGGCTACACCTTC	CASSDLPDGYGYTF
NA	TRBD1	TRBV19	TRBJ1-1	TGTGCCGCGGGGGACAGGGGGATGAACACTGAAGCTTTCTTT	CAAGDRGMNTEAFF
once	NA	TRBV5-1	TRBJ1-1	TGCGCCAGCAGCTTGGGAACGGGGCAGGGCACTGAAGCTTTCTTT	CASSLGTGQGTEAFF
NA	NA	TRBV9	TRBJ1-4	TGTGCCAGCAGCCCCGCCCAGGTGGCTGGAGAAAAACTGTTTTTT	CASSPAQVAGEKLFF
NA	NA	TRBV12-3/TRBV12-4	TRBJ1-1	TGTGCCAGCGGGGGCAACGCTGAAGCTTTCTTT	CASGGNAEAFF
NA	TRBD1	TRBV10-3	TRBJ2-7	TGTGCCATCAGTGGGGGACAGGGGGCGGCCGAGCAGTACTTC	CAISGGQGAAEQYF
NA	NA	TRBV18	TRBJ2-2	TGTGCCAGCTCACCACCCGGTTTCCTCACCGGGGAGCTGTTTTTT	CASSPPGFLTGELFF
NA	NA	TRBV24-1	TRBJ1-4	TGTGCCACCAGTGATTTGTGCTCTCGACAGTCTAATGAAAAACTGTTTTTT	CATSDLCSRQSNEKLFF
NA	NA	TRBV5-1	TRBJ2-3	TGCGCCAGCAGTCCCCCCAGGGGGGACACAGATACGCAGTATTTT	CASSPPRGDTDTQYF
NA	NA	TRBV18	TRBJ2-3	TGTGCCAGCTCACCAATGGCGAGGACCAGCACAGATACGCAGTATTTT	CASSPMARTSTDTQYF
NA	TRBD1	TRBV5-4	TRBJ2-5	TGTGCCAGCAGCTTCCGACAGGGTCAAGAGACCCAGTACTTC	CASSFRQGQETQYF
NA	NA	TRBV28	TRBJ1-6	TGTGCCAGCAGTTATAATTCACCCCTCCACTTT	CASSYNSPLHF
NA	NA	TRBV6-5	TRBJ2-7	TGTGCCAGCAGGGGGGTCGCCTACGAGCAGTACTTC	CASRGVAYEQYF
NA	NA	TRBV19	TRBJ1-2	TGTGCCAGTAGTCTCGCGGGTTCCTATGGCTACACCTTC	CASSLAGSYGYTF
NA	TRBD2	TRBV7-6	TRBJ2-7	TGTGCCAGCAGCTTTACTAGCGGGGGGGCGGGCTACGAGCAGTACTTC	CASSFTSGGAGYEQYF
NA	NA	TRBV19	TRBJ1-1	TGTGCCAGTAGTATTCAGGGGCTGAACACTGAAGCTTTCTTT	CASSIQGLNTEAFF
NA	NA	TRBV7-9	TRBJ1-1	TGTGCCAGCAGCCCTTCGAACTCAGGGGAGGCTGAAGCTTTCTTT	CASSPSNSGEAEAFF
NA	TRBD1	TRBV5-1	TRBJ2-7	TGCGCCAGCAGCTCATGGACAGGGGGCGCCTACGAGCAGTACTTC	CASSSWTGGAYEQYF
NA	TRBD1	TRBV7-8	TRBJ1-5	TGTGCCAGCAGCTGGGGGACAGGGAATCAGCCCCAGCATTTT	CASSWGTGNQPQHF
NA	NA	TRBV18	TRBJ1-1	TGTGCCAGCTCACCTGAGGGGCTGACTGAAGCTTTCTTT	CASSPEGLTEAFF
once	NA	TRBV10-3	TRBJ2-1	TGTGCCATCAGTGAGTCGAAGAGCGGCGGGTACAATGAGCAGTTCTTC	CAISESKSGGYNEQFF
NA	NA	TRBV7-3	TRBJ2-1	TGTGCCAGCAGCTTTCGACCGTCGGCAGGGGCCTACAATGAGCAGTTCTTC	CASSFRPSAGAYNEQFF
NA	TRBD1	TRBV19	TRBJ1-1	TGTGCCAGTAGTCCAACGCAGGGGGCGAACACTGAAGCTTTCTTT	CASSPTQGANTEAFF
NA	NA	TRBV7-2	TRBJ2-1	TGTGCCAGCAGACGCGCAGGGGTTGATGAGCAGTTCTTC	CASRRAGVDEQFF
once	TRBD1	TRBV7-9	TRBJ1-6	TGTGCCAGCAGCTTCGCAAGGACAGGGCGGACGTATAATTCACCCCTCCACTTT	CASSFARTGRTYNSPLHF
NA	NA	TRBV27	TRBJ2-7	TGTGCCAGCAGTCACACAGGAGAGCAGTACTTC	CASSHTGEQYF
NA	NA	TRBV12-5	TRBJ2-2	TGTGCTAGTGGTTCCGGGGCGAACACCGGGGAGCTGTTTTTT	CASGSGANTGELFF
NA	NA	TRBV3-1/TRBV3-2	TRBJ1-3	TGTGCCAGCAGCCAAGACCCCTGGGGAACCATATATTTT	CASSQDPWGTIYF
NA	NA	TRBV3-1/TRBV3-2	TRBJ2-4	TGTGCCAGCAGCCAAGCCGCAACAGGGGCCAAAAACATTCAGTACTTC	CASSQAATGAKNIQYF
NA	TRBD1	TRBV19	TRBJ2-1	TGTGCCAGTAGGTCGGTTGGGGTAGGGACAGGGGTCTACAATGAGCAGTTCTTC	CASRSVGVGTGVYNEQFF
NA	NA	TRBV5-1	TRBJ2-7	TGCGCCAGCAGCTCGGTCGGTGGGGGAGGCTACGAGCAGTACTTC	CASSSVGGGGYEQYF
NA	TRBD1	TRBV18	TRBJ2-6	TGTGCCAGCTCACCACAAGGGGGCTTTGGGGCCAACGTCCTGACTTTC	CASSPQGGFGANVLTF
NA	NA	TRBV19	TRBJ2-6	TGTGCCAGTAGTATCGGGGGTCGACTCGTCTCTGGGGCCAACGTCCTGACTTTC	CASSIGGRLVSGANVLTF
NA	NA	TRBV3-1/TRBV3-2	TRBJ2-2	TGTGCCAGCAGCCAAGATCGGGGAACTATAGGAATCGGGGAGCTGTTTTTT	CASSQDRGTIGIGELFF
NA	TRBD1	TRBV11-1	TRBJ1-4	TGTGCCAGCAGCGTCGGGACAGCTCCAACTAATGAAAAACTGTTTTTT	CASSVGTAPTNEKLFF
NA	NA	TRBV6-5	TRBJ1-2	TGTGCCAGCAGAGGGGCCGGCGGCTACACCTTC	CASRGAGGYTF
NA	NA	TRBV14	TRBJ1-2	TGTGCCACGTCGGAAGGCAACTATGGCTACACCTTC	CATSEGNYGYTF
NA	NA	TRBV18	TRBJ2-5	TGTGCCAGCTCACGCCGGGCCAAGGGAGAGACCCAGTACTTC	CASSRRAKGETQYF
NA	NA	TRBV18	TRBJ2-3	TGTGCCAGCTCGCCCACCACAGATACGCAGTATTTT	CASSPTTDTQYF
NA	NA	TRBV27	TRBJ2-5	TGTGCCAGCAGTCAATCAGGAGGGGGCCGAGAGACCCAGTACTTC	CASSQSGGGRETQYF